A selection of T cell receptor beta chains follows, all from one sample in a study of shared clonotypes between healthy human individuals. Some clones are missing from TCRdb's copy, which holds only in-frame ones; the method was immunoSEQ multiplex PCR. The sample holds more than 600,000 clones, around 90% seen once. The specimen was naive CD8+ T cells sorted from blood. The receptors come from a man aged 25-45 years in good health. Each CDR3 is given with its conserved first and last residue. Each record gives: D gene, V gene, clone size, J gene, CDR3 protein, CDR3 DNA. D genes are given only for firm matches. The size field is filled for only some rows; it gives once, few, many or a size class.

NA	TRBV19	NA	TRBJ2-1	CASSIYTNEQFF	TGTGCCAGTAGTATTTACACCAATGAGCAGTTCTTC
TRBD1	TRBV9	NA	TRBJ2-7	CASSTDAGGSYEQYF	TGTGCCAGCAGCACCGACGCAGGGGGATCCTACGAGCAGTACTTC
TRBD2	TRBV7-9	NA	TRBJ2-1	CASSLALAGDTYGEQFF	TGTGCCAGCAGCTTAGCGTTAGCGGGAGATACCTATGGTGAGCAGTTCTTC
NA	TRBV5-6	NA	TRBJ2-1	CASSSPSVGNEQFF	TGTGCCAGCAGCTCCCCTAGCGTTGGAAATGAGCAGTTCTTC
TRBD2	TRBV27	NA	TRBJ2-1	CASSASGPYNEQFF	TGTGCCAGCAGCGCTAGCGGGCCCTACAATGAGCAGTTCTTC
TRBD2	TRBV5-1	NA	TRBJ2-1	CASSPLVNSGRDYNEQFF	TGCGCCAGCAGCCCTCTTGTAAATAGCGGGAGAGATTACAATGAGCAGTTCTTC
NA	TRBV11-2	NA	TRBJ2-5	CASSLVRLETQYF	TGTGCCAGCAGCTTAGTTCGGTTAGAGACCCAGTACTTC
NA	TRBV29-1	NA	TRBJ1-1	CSVARYLNTEAFF	TGCAGCGTTGCCAGGTATCTGAACACTGAAGCTTTCTTT
NA	TRBV6-5	NA	TRBJ2-7	CASSYSASLGEQYF	TGTGCCAGCAGTTACTCGGCCAGCCTCGGCGAGCAGTACTTC
TRBD2	TRBV23-1	NA	TRBJ2-1	CASTLAGGRNEQFF	TGCGCCAGCACCTTAGCGGGAGGGAGGAATGAGCAGTTCTTC
NA	TRBV19	NA	TRBJ1-1	CASTAASASGTFF	TGTGCCAGTACCGCCGCTAGCGCCTCTGGGACTTTCTTT
TRBD1	TRBV6-5	many	TRBJ1-2	CASSGQGGSDGYTF	TGTGCCAGCAGTGGCCAGGGGGGGAGCGATGGCTACACCTTC
TRBD2	TRBV7-9	NA	TRBJ2-5	CASSSGGGRLDATQYF	TGTGCCAGCAGCTCCGGGGGGGGGCGCCTCGATGCGACCCAGTACTTC
TRBD2	TRBV5-5	many	TRBJ2-3	CASSRNSGRLADTQYF	TGTGCCAGCAGCAGAAATAGCGGGAGGTTGGCAGATACGCAGTATTTT
TRBD1	TRBV15	NA	TRBJ2-3	CATSPTWGTEQYF	TGTGCCACCAGCCCGACCTGGGGGACAGAGCAGTATTTT
NA	TRBV6-1	NA	TRBJ1-1	CASSEVSGRLPQAFF	TGTGCCAGCAGTGAAGTGTCAGGCAGGCTGCCACAAGCTTTCTTT
TRBD1	TRBV30	NA	TRBJ2-1	CAWVTGEEQFF	TGTGCCTGGGTTACAGGGGAGGAGCAGTTCTTC
TRBD1	TRBV4-3	many	TRBJ2-1	CASSQMTGSSYNEQFF	TGCGCCAGCAGCCAGATGACAGGGAGCTCCTACAATGAGCAGTTCTTC
NA	TRBV25-1	NA	TRBJ2-3	CASSEYGTLSDTQYF	TGTGCCAGCAGTGAATACGGAACACTTTCAGATACGCAGTATTTT
NA	TRBV2	NA	TRBJ1-4	CASFDRLTLFF	TGTGCCAGCTTCGACCGATTGACACTGTTTTTT
TRBD2	TRBV13	NA	TRBJ2-7	CASSPGTSGFYEQYF	TGTGCCAGCAGCCCGGGGACTAGCGGTTTTTACGAGCAGTACTTC
TRBD2	TRBV7-9	NA	TRBJ2-7	CASSLGGSIYEQYF	TGTGCCAGCAGCTTAGGCGGGAGCATATACGAGCAGTACTTC
NA	TRBV7-3	NA	TRBJ2-1	CASSSPSGVEVF	TGTGCCAGCAGCTCCCCTAGTGGGGTGGAGGTCTTC
NA	TRBV11-2	NA	TRBJ2-1	CASSSVFLRGGSYNEQFF	TGTGCCAGCAGCTCGGTCTTTCTGAGGGGGGGTTCCTACAATGAGCAGTTCTTC
NA	TRBV29-1	NA	TRBJ2-1	CSVDFPAHNEQFF	TGCAGCGTTGACTTTCCCGCCCACAATGAGCAGTTCTTC
NA	TRBV7-9	NA	TRBJ1-3	CASSSLLEDSGNTIYF	TGTGCCAGCAGCTCCCTGTTGGAAGACTCTGGAAACACCATATATTTT
NA	TRBV5-1	NA	TRBJ2-5	CASSLWGPQETQYF	TGCGCCAGCAGCCTGTGGGGGCCGCAAGAGACCCAGTACTTC
NA	TRBV29-1	NA	TRBJ2-1	CSVVSGVSSYNEQFF	TGCAGCGTTGTTTCAGGAGTCAGCTCCTACAATGAGCAGTTCTTC
NA	TRBV27	NA	TRBJ2-2	CASHSRVAGELFF	TGTGCCAGCCATTCCAGGGTCGCCGGGGAGCTGTTTTTT
NA	TRBV9	NA	TRBJ2-2	CASSIPGRDMSGELFF	TGTGCCAGCAGCATTCCAGGTCGGGATATGTCCGGGGAGCTGTTTTTT
TRBD2	TRBV30	few	TRBJ2-7	CAWSAGGGSYEQYF	TGTGCCTGGAGTGCCGGTGGCGGGAGTTACGAGCAGTACTTC
NA	TRBV13	NA	TRBJ2-6	CASSLGRLALSGANVLTF	TGTGCCAGCAGCTTGGGCCGGCTAGCCCTCTCTGGGGCCAACGTCCTGACTTTC
TRBD1	TRBV9	NA	TRBJ2-7	CASSVRDRVYEQYF	TGTGCCAGCAGCGTCCGGGACAGGGTTTACGAGCAGTACTTC
TRBD2	TRBV5-6	NA	TRBJ2-7	CASSLGVAGDFYEQYF	TGTGCCAGCAGCTTGGGAGTAGCGGGAGATTTCTACGAGCAGTACTTC
NA	TRBV2	once	TRBJ1-1	CASRISGGTEAFF	TGTGCCAGCAGGATCTCCGGAGGTACTGAAGCTTTCTTT
TRBD2	TRBV9	NA	TRBJ2-1	CASSVDSGSTLEQFF	TGTGCCAGCAGCGTAGATAGCGGGAGCACGCTTGAGCAGTTCTTC
TRBD1	TRBV27	NA	TRBJ2-2	CASRRQGEGTGELFF	TGTGCCAGCAGGCGACAGGGGGAGGGAACCGGGGAGCTGTTTTTT